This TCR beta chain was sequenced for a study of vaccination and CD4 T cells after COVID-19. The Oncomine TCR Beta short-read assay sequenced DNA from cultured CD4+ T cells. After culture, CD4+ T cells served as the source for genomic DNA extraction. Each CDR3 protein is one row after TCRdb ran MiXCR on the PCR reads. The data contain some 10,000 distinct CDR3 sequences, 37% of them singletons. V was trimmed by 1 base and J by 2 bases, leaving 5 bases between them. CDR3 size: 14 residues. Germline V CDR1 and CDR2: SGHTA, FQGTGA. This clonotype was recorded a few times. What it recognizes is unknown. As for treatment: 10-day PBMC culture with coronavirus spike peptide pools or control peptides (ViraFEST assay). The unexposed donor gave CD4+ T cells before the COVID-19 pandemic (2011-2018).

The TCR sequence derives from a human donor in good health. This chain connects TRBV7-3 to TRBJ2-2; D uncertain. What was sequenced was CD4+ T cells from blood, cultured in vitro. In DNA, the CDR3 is TGTGCCAGCAGCTTAATAACCAACACCGGGGAGCTGTTTTTT. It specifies CASSLITNTGELFF.